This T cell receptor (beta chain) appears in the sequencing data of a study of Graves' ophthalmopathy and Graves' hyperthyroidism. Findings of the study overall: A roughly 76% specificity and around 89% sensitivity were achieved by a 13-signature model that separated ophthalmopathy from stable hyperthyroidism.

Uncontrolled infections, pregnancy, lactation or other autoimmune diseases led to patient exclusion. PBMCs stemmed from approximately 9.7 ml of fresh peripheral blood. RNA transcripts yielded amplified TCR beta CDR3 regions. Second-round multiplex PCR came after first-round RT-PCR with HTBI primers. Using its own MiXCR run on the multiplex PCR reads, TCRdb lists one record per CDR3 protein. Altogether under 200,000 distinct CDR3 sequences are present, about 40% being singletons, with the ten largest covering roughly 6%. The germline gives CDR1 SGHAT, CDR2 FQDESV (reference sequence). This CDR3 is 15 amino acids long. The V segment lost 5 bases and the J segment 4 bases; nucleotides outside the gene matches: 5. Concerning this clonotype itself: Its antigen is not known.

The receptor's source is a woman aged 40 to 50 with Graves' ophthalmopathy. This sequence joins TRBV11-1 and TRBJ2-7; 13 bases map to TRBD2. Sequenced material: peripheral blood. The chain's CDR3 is CASSTRTSGSYEQYF. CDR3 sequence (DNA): TGTGCCAGCAGCACCCGGACTAGCGGGAGTTACGAGCAGTACTTC.